The T cell receptor (beta chain) described here comes from a study of Graves' ophthalmopathy and Graves' hyperthyroidism. CDR1 is SGHKS, CDR2 YYEKEE, per germline (reference sequence). The junction had 5 bases not matched to a gene; V was cut back by 1 base and J by 4 bases. The CDR3 is made up of 15 amino acids. This clonotype occurred many times. Beta-chain TCR CDR3 regions were amplified from RNA transcripts. First-round RT-PCR relied on HTBI primers, and a second-round multiplex PCR came next. TCRdb recomputed calls from the multiplex PCR reads with MiXCR, one row per CDR3 protein. The profile shows about 210,000 distinct CDR3 sequences, around 30% of them singletons. The diagnosis was founded upon clinical symptoms, serum thyroxine, TRAb, thyroid ultrasound and orbital computed tomography.

Sequencing was done on a sample of peripheral blood. The V gene is TRBV5-5, the J gene TRBJ2-7; the match to TRBD2 covers 10 bases. The sequence derives from a man in his fifties with Graves' ophthalmopathy. Written as DNA, the CDR3 is TGTGCCAGCAGCTTGCAACTAGCGGGAACATACGAGCAGTACTTC. This gives the protein CASSLQLAGTYEQYF.